The 14 T cell receptor beta chains given below trace back to one sample, sequenced in a study of shared clonotypes between healthy human individuals. Data came from immunoSEQ multiplex PCR; TCRdb stores just in-frame clones and leaves some out. The top ten hold approximately 1% of the sample, which has about 1,800,000 clones, approximately 95% seen once. In the naive CD8 group, cells lacked CD45RO and were positively selected for CCR7, so terminally differentiated effector memory CD45RA+ cells were left out. Sequenced sample: naive CD8+ T cells sorted from blood. These receptor sequences come from a man between 18 and 35 years old in good health.

J is TRBJ2-6 and V is TRBV4-1; D may match TRBD1 or TRBD2 (5 bases each). The CDR3 extends over 16 amino acids. Germline CDR1 reads MGHRA; CDR2 reads YSYEKL. With 0 bases removed from V and 4 bases from J, the gap between germline ends came to 10 bases. The CDR3 here is CASSQEPGTGANVLTF. CDR3 DNA sequence: TGCGCCAGCAGCCAAGAGCCAGGGACCGGGGCCAACGTCCTGACTTTC.

The gene calls are TRBV11-3 and TRBJ2-5; 11 nucleotides align to TRBD2. The CDR3 sequence is 16 residues long. Germline V CDR1 and CDR2: SGHNT, YENEEA. V lost 5 bases, J lost 2 bases, and 7 bases stayed unmatched. The CDR3 region is CASSQGLAGGQETQYF. The CDR3 nucleotides read TGTGCCAGCAGCCAAGGACTAGCGGGTGGGCAAGAGACCCAGTACTTC.

This clone was picked up one time. The chain carries TRBV18 and TRBJ1-1; 7 positions agree with TRBD1. This CDR3 contains 15 residues. The germline CDR1 and CDR2 sequences are KGHSH and LQKENI. J lost 4 bases, V lost 5 bases, and 10 bases had no gene match. The DNA for the CDR3 is TGTGCCAGCTCATACCCAACAGGGGCTTTCACTGAAGCTTTCTTT. Protein product: CASSYPTGAFTEAFF.

The chain links TRBV7-3 to TRBJ1-4, with 7 bases fitting TRBD1. Per the germline V gene, CDR1 is SGHTA and CDR2 is FQGTGA. This CDR3 is built from 20 residues. V was clipped by 1 base and J by 0 bases; unmatched bases: 14. CDR3 bases: TGTGCCAGCAGCTTAAAGAATTTAACAGGGGCGGGGGCAACTAATGAAAAACTGTTTTTT. This encodes CASSLKNLTGAGATNEKLFF. The variable domain in full, completed from reference TRBV7-3 and TRBJ1-4, reads GAGVSQTPSNKVTEKGKYVELRCDPISGHTALYWYRQSLGQGPEFLIYFQGTGAADDSGLPNDRFFAVRPEGSVSTLKIQRTERGDSAVYLCASSLKNLTGAGATNEKLFFGSGTQLSVL.

V usage is TRBV4-3 and J usage is TRBJ2-5; 11 bases are shared with TRBD2. CDR3 length: 17 residues. Germline V lookup: CDR1 LGHNA, CDR2 YSLEER. The V gene end was trimmed by 1 base and the J gene end by 1 base; junction bases not matched to a gene: 5. CDR3 protein: CASSQATSGSRQETQYF. The CDR3 coding sequence is TGCGCCAGCAGCCAAGCCACTAGCGGGAGTCGCCAAGAGACCCAGTACTTC.

The chain is built from TRBV4-1 and TRBJ2-1, with 8 bases identical to TRBD2. The germline gives CDR1 MGHRA, CDR2 YSYEKL. V gave up 4 bases and J gave up 6 bases; unmatched junction bases: 8. The CDR3 covers 15 residues. For the CDR3, the DNA is TGCGCCAGCAGCCCACCTAGCGGGCCCATCAATGAGCAGTTCTTC. Translation: CASSPPSGPINEQFF.

The J gene is TRBJ2-2, the V gene TRBV6-5; no reliable D call. The germline V gene encodes CDR1 MNHEY and CDR2 SVGAGI. V dropped 6 bases and J dropped 1 base, with 6 bases sitting between them. This CDR3 contains 13 residues. In DNA form, the CDR3 reads TGTGCCAGCAGAGACGGGAACACCGGGGAGCTGTTTTTT. It specifies CASRDGNTGELFF.

V usage is TRBV7-9 and J usage is TRBJ2-1; D ambiguous. V lost 6 bases to trimming and J lost 0 bases, with 12 bases between them. Germline V gene data show CDR1 as SEHNR and CDR2 as FQNEAQ (reference sequence). The CDR3 extends over 15 amino acids. CDR3 sequence reads: CASSPSPSSYNEQFF. CDR3 coding DNA: TGTGCCAGCAGTCCGTCTCCAAGCTCCTACAATGAGCAGTTCTTC.

This chain links TRBV6-5 with TRBJ1-1, with D perhaps TRBD1 (5 bases). V dropped 6 bases and J dropped 4 bases, with 15 bases sitting between them. This CDR3 is 14 amino acids long. Germline V gives CDR1 MNHEY, CDR2 SVGAGI. CDR3 residues: CASRYGGPGTEAFF. The CDR3 DNA follows: TGTGCCAGCAGGTACGGGGGTCCGGGCACTGAAGCTTTCTTT.

V usage is TRBV7-9 and J usage is TRBJ1-4; no clear D gene. The V and J ends lost 4 bases and 0 bases respectively, with 9 bases between them. The CDR3 is made up of 15 amino acids. CDR1 is SEHNR and CDR2 is FQNEAQ in the germline V gene (reference sequence). The CDR3 sequence: CASSSQEATNEKLFF. The DNA of the CDR3 is TGTGCCAGCAGCTCGCAGGAGGCAACTAATGAAAAACTGTTTTTT.

The chain is built from TRBV6-5 and TRBJ1-2; no reliable D call. The germline V gene encodes CDR1 MNHEY and CDR2 SVGAGI. V lost 0 bases, J lost 4 bases, and 12 bases lay in between. This CDR3 has 15 residues. The CDR3 DNA reads as TGTGCCAGCAGTTACTCGGCAGATACTTTCTATGGCTACACCTTC. Residues: CASSYSADTFYGYTF.

This clone was recorded only once. The chain combines TRBV7-6 with TRBJ2-7; 8 nucleotides match TRBD1. Per the germline V gene, CDR1 is SGHVS and CDR2 is FNYEAQ. J gave up 0 bases and V 5 bases, and 3 bases lay outside the gene matches. CDR3 length: 14 residues. CDR3 in amino acids: CASSPTGGSYEQYF. CDR3 DNA: TGTGCCAGCAGCCCCACAGGGGGCTCCTACGAGCAGTACTTC.

V is TRBV6-6 and J is TRBJ1-2; 8 bases line up with TRBD1. With V trimmed by 5 bases and J by 8 bases, 4 bases remained unmatched. The V gene's germline CDR1 is MNHNY and CDR2 SVGAGI (reference sequence). This CDR3 spans 12 amino acids. As DNA, the CDR3 is TGTGCCAGCAGTCTCGGACAGGGCGGCTACACCTTC. As protein: CASSLGQGGYTF.

The CDR3 is CASSLGYYNEQFF. Written as DNA, the CDR3 is TGCGCCAGCAGCTTGGGCTACTACAATGAGCAGTTCTTC. The chain uses TRBV5-1 and TRBJ2-1; D is unclear. V was cut by 0 bases and J by 3 bases, with 4 bases left in between. CDR3 length equals 13 residues. In germline, CDR1 is SGHRS, CDR2 YFSETQ.